These 4 T cell receptor beta chains originate from one sample sequenced in a study of blood T cells in healthy people across ages. PCR was performed a second time for 7 to 11 cycles using a sample-barcoded 5' primer and a J-beta primer mix. TCRdb recomputed calls from the 5' RACE reads with MiXCR, one row per CDR3 protein. The sample has hundreds of thousands of distinct CDR3 sequences; around 36% are singletons. Sequencing was carried out using blood. The receptors were gathered from a man aged 18 to 29 in good health.

This chain uses TRBV6-6 with TRBJ1-1; D gene unclear. Germline assignment: CDR1 MNHNY and CDR2 SVGAGI (reference sequence). V lost 2 bases, J lost 3 bases, and 10 bases lay in between. This CDR3 is built from 14 residues. CDR3 sequence reads: CASSYRDVDTEAFF. DNA of the CDR3: TGTGCCAGCAGTTACCGTGACGTTGACACTGAAGCTTTCTTT.

This clonotype has only a few counts. This sequence joins TRBV7-9 and TRBJ2-3; no firm D call. The CDR3 runs to 15 residues. In germline, CDR1 is SEHNR, CDR2 FQNEAQ (reference sequence). Trimming removed 3 bases at V and 0 bases at J, with 10 bases between. The CDR3 here is CASSFDLTSTDTQYF. CDR3 nucleotide sequence: TGTGCCAGCAGCTTTGATCTTACTAGCACAGATACGCAGTATTTT.

To note about this clonotype: A junction boundary mismatches the germline segment, possibly from a read error. V and J are TRBV6-6 and TRBJ1-2; D possibly corresponds to TRBD1 (6 bases). This CDR3 spans 12 amino acids. Germline V lookup: CDR1 MNHNY, CDR2 SVGAGI (reference sequence). CDR3: CAGSYRERGYTF. CDR3 nucleotides: TGTGCCGGCAGTTACAGGGAAAGAGGCTACACCTTC.

The chain recombines TRBV27 with TRBJ1-1; unclear D gene. From germline, CDR1 is MNHEY and CDR2 SMNVEV (reference sequence). The CDR3 totals 15 residues. The V and J ends lost 6 bases and 4 bases respectively, with 18 bases between them. Here the CDR3 DNA reads TGTGCCAGCAGCCCAAGTGCAGTCGAGAGCACTGAAGCTTTCTTT. Translated, it gives CASSPSAVESTEAFF.